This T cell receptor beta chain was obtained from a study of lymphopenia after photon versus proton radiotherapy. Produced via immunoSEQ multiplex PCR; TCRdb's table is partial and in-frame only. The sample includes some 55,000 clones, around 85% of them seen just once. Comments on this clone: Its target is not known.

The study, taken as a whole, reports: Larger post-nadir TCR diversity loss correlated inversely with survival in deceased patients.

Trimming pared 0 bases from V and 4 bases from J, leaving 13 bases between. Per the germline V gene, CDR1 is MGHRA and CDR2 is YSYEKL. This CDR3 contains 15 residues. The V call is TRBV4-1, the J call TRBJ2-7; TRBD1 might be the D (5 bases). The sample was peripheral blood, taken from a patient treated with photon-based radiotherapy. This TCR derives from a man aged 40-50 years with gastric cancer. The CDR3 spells CASSQDSQGKYEQYF. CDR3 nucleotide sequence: TGCGCCAGCAGCCAAGATTCGCAGGGAAAGTACGAGCAGTACTTC.